The 20 T cell receptor beta chains given below trace back to one sample, sequenced in a study of T cells in Graves' hyperthyroidism and ophthalmopathy. There were TCR beta CDR3 regions amplified from RNA transcripts. The primer set for the first-round RT-PCR of the TCR CDR3 was HTBI. TCRdb re-derived calls from the multiplex PCR reads in MiXCR, one entry per CDR3 protein. The data hold more than 500,000 distinct CDR3 sequences, with around 46% observed a single time. The sample was peripheral blood or thyroid tissue (not recorded which). These receptors were taken from an adult woman with Graves' disease, either hyperthyroidism or ophthalmopathy (not recorded which).

V gene TRBV5-1 combines with J gene TRBJ2-6; unclear D gene. V was clipped by 4 bases and J by 2 bases, with 10 bases between them. This CDR3 is built from 15 residues. Germline loops: CDR1 SGHRS, CDR2 YFSETQ. CDR3 in DNA: TGCGCCAGCAGCCCGGGCGCTACTGGGGCCAACGTCCTGACTTTC. Its protein product is CASSPGATGANVLTF.

This clonotype came up many times. The chain is built from TRBV11-2 and TRBJ1-3; 8 nucleotides agree with TRBD1. J gave up 0 bases and V 3 bases, and 7 bases lay outside the gene matches. Germline CDR1 is SGHAT and CDR2 is FQNNGV. The CDR3 is 17 residues long. CDR3 in DNA: TGTGCCAGCAGCTTCACCCAGGGGGCATTCTCTGGAAACACCATATATTTT. Protein: CASSFTQGAFSGNTIYF.

In DNA form, the CDR3 reads TGCGCCAGCAGCTTGGGCCCAATAGAGAATTCACCCCTCCACTTT. It translates to CASSLGPIENSPLHF. The J gene is TRBJ1-6, the V gene TRBV5-1; D gene uncertain. CDR1 SGHRS and CDR2 YFSETQ come from the germline V gene. The CDR3 consists of 15 residues. The V end lost 0 bases, the J end lost 7 bases, and 11 bases lay between the germline ends.

This clonotype was counted at least ten times. This chain uses TRBV20-1 with TRBJ1-6; D possibly corresponds to TRBD1 (5 bases). The V gene lost 0 bases and the J gene lost 1 base, with 13 bases spanning the gap. CDR1 is DFQATT, CDR2 SNEGSKA, per germline (reference sequence). The CDR3 has 17 amino acids. CDR3 DNA: TGCAGTGCTAGAGATTTAACAGGACCTTCCTATAATTCACCCCTCCACTTT. As protein: CSARDLTGPSYNSPLHF.

This clonotype was picked up many times. The chain has TRBV28 and TRBJ1-2; D unresolved. This CDR3 region has 13 residues. The ends were cut back, 6 bases at V and 1 base at J, with 9 bases in the middle. The germline V gene has CDR1 MDHEN and CDR2 SYDVKM. DNA for the CDR3: TGTGCCAGCAGCCAACACCTTAACTATGGCTACACCTTC. Amino acid sequence: CASSQHLNYGYTF.

The chain joins TRBV7-9 to TRBJ1-4; D is possibly TRBD1 (5 bases). Germline loops: CDR1 SEHNR, CDR2 FQNEAQ (reference sequence). V lost 6 bases to trimming and J lost 0 bases, with 11 bases between them. The CDR3 is made up of 15 amino acids. The CDR3 loop is CASSPDSATNEKLFF. Written as DNA, the CDR3 is TGTGCCAGCAGTCCTGACAGCGCAACTAATGAAAAACTGTTTTTT.

The chain employs TRBV15 and TRBJ1-6, with 9 bases lining up with TRBD1. The CDR3 length is 17 residues. The germline V gene has CDR1 LNHNV and CDR2 YYDKDF (reference sequence). The junction had 16 bases not matched to a gene; V was cut back by 9 bases and J by 7 bases. The DNA of the CDR3 is TGTGCCACAATGACGGGACAGGGCTCCCTCTGGAATTCACCCCTCCACTTT. It encodes CATMTGQGSLWNSPLHF. Filled out from reference TRBV15 and TRBJ1-6, the complete variable domain reads DAMVIQNPRYQVTQFGKPVTLSCSQTLNHNVMYWYQQKSSQAPKLLFHYYDKDFNNEADTPDNFQSRRPNTSFCFLDIRSPGLGDTAMYLCATMTGQGSLWNSPLHFGNGTRLTVT.

This rearrangement joins TRBV12-3 or TRBV12-4 to TRBJ1-5, with D maybe TRBD1 (5 bases). V was trimmed by 5 bases and J by 15 bases, leaving 17 bases between them. The CDR3 is 12 amino acids. In nucleotides, the CDR3 is TGTGCCAGCAGTGAAGCCGCGGGGCAAAGGCATTTT. Its protein product is CASSEAAGQRHF.

The rearrangement uses TRBV2 and TRBJ2-5; the D is unclear. TRBJ2-1 matches the DNA end more closely, so the J call is doubtful. Germline V gene sequence: CDR1 SNHLY, CDR2 FYNNEI. The CDR3 totals 13 residues. The CDR3 nucleotides are TGTGCCAGCAGTGTGGGTCTCTGGAATGAGCAGTTCTTC. It specifies CASSVGLWNEQFF.

This clonotype was detected many times. V usage is TRBV6-6 and J usage is TRBJ1-3, with a tentative D call TRBD1 (5 bases). Germline lookup yields CDR1 MNHNY and CDR2 SVGAGI (reference sequence). V lost 6 bases and J lost 4, with 13 bases in between. The CDR3 has 14 residues. The CDR3 spells CASRYTTDGNTIYF. In DNA, the CDR3 is TGTGCCAGCAGATATACGACAGACGGAAACACCATATATTTT.

In its sample, this clonotype was seen a few times. CDR3 in amino acids: CATSRDGTRNTEAFF. The CDR3 DNA reads TGTGCCACCAGCAGAGATGGCACCCGGAACACTGAAGCTTTCTTT. The genes are TRBV15 and TRBJ1-1; no clear D. Deletions cut 0 bases from V and 1 base from J, with 9 bases between. The CDR3 loop spans 15 amino acids. Germline CDR1 LNHNV, CDR2 YYDKDF (reference sequence).

The chain recombines TRBV30 with TRBJ2-7; maybe TRBD2 (6 bases). CDR1 is GTSNPN and CDR2 is SVGIG in the germline V gene (reference sequence). V shed 2 bases and J shed 6 bases, with 8 bases lying between them. CDR3 size: 11 residues. The CDR3 coding sequence is TGTGCCTGGAGTATCGGGGGCGAGCAGTACTTC. This codes for CAWSIGGEQYF.

This clonotype was counted at least ten times. CDR3: CSAPPGTHQETQYF. CDR3 sequence (DNA): TGCAGTGCGCCCCCGGGTACCCACCAAGAGACCCAGTACTTC. This chain uses TRBV20-1 with TRBJ2-5; D ambiguous. The germline V and J ends were trimmed by 6 bases and 0 bases, with 14 bases remaining between them. CDR1 is DFQATT and CDR2 is SNEGSKA in the germline V gene (reference sequence). This CDR3 has 14 amino acids.

The rearrangement joins TRBV7-2 to TRBJ1-4; possible D gene TRBD1, 6 bases. CDR1 is SGHTA and CDR2 is FQGNSA in the germline V gene. V lost 4 bases, J lost 7 bases, and 16 bases lay in between. The CDR3 runs 15 residues. CDR3 protein: CASSSGGGRIEKLFF. The CDR3 DNA reads as TGTGCCAGCAGCTCCGGCGGGGGGCGCATTGAAAAACTGTTTTTT. Full variable domain (missing parts from reference TRBV7-2 and TRBJ1-4): GAGVSQSPSNKVTEKGKDVELRCDPISGHTALYWYRQSLGQGLEFLIYFQGNSAPDKSGLPSDRFSAERTGGSVSTLTIQRTQQEDSAVYLCASSSGGGRIEKLFFGSGTQLSVL.

The chain joins TRBV7-3 to TRBJ1-1, with D maybe TRBD1 (5 bases). The CDR3 sequence is 14 residues long. The V gene's germline CDR1 is SGHTA and CDR2 FQGTGA. The V and J ends lost 5 bases and 4 bases respectively, with 14 bases between them. The CDR3 DNA reads as TGTGCCAGCAGCCACGGCGGGGGGGTCACTGAAGCTTTCTTT. Its protein is CASSHGGGVTEAFF.

On this clonotype itself: The conserved closing phenylalanine or tryptophan is absent in this CDR3, likely reflecting a read error. No DNA is shown, since the ends of the CDR3 on it are uncertain; the CDR3 is the one TCRdb lists. The CDR3 loop is CASSPLASAASS. This chain joins TRBV11-2 and TRBJ1-1. Germline assignment: CDR1 SGHAT and CDR2 FQNNGV. Counting both end residues, the CDR3 totals 12 amino acids.

There are many counts of this clonotype. The V gene is TRBV19, the J gene TRBJ1-3; D gene ambiguous. CDR1 LNHDA and CDR2 SQIVND come from the germline V gene (reference sequence). V lost 9 bases and J lost 0, with 12 bases in between. This CDR3 is 14 amino acids long. CDR3 DNA sequence: TGTGCCAGCGACCTGGGGAACTCTGGAAACACCATATATTTT. This sequence encodes CASDLGNSGNTIYF.

This clonotype showed up many times. The V gene is TRBV25-1, the J gene TRBJ1-1, with 8 bases lining up with TRBD1. Germline V gene data show CDR1 as MGHDK and CDR2 as SYGVNS. The CDR3 is 14 residues long. With V trimmed by 6 bases and J by 1 base, 4 bases remained unmatched. This CDR3 is CASSYRGENTEAFF. CDR3 DNA sequence: TGTGCCAGCAGCTACAGGGGGGAGAACACTGAAGCTTTCTTT. Together with reference TRBV25-1 and TRBJ1-1, the CDR3 gives the full variable domain: EADIYQTPRYLVIGTGKKITLECSQTMGHDKMYWYQQDPGMELHLIHYSYGVNSTEKGDLSSESTVSRIRTEHFPLTLESARPSHTSQYLCASSYRGENTEAFFGQGTRLTVV.

The chain carries TRBV11-1 and TRBJ2-2; no definite D call. This CDR3 is 15 amino acids long. Germline-derived CDR1 and CDR2 are SGHAT and FQDESV (reference sequence). Trimming removed 5 bases at V and 4 bases at J, with 14 bases between. CDR3 loop: CASSPGPVFTGELFF. The DNA for the CDR3 is TGTGCCAGCAGCCCGGGCCCGGTTTTCACCGGGGAGCTGTTTTTT. The entire variable domain, with the rest obtained from reference TRBV11-1 and TRBJ2-2, is as follows: EAEVAQSPRYKITEKSQAVAFWCDPISGHATLYWYRQILGQGPELLVQFQDESVVDDSQLPKDRFSAERLKGVDSTLKIQPAELGDSAMYLCASSPGPVFTGELFFGEGSRLTVL.

Ten or more counts support this clonotype. The chain has TRBV5-5 and TRBJ2-2; 9 bases align to TRBD2. From germline, CDR1 is SGHKS and CDR2 YYEKEE (reference sequence). Trimming removed 5 bases from V and 4 bases from J; junction bases left unmatched: 9. This CDR3 comprises 16 residues. The CDR3 bases are TGTGCCAGCAGGAATGGGACTAGCTGGGGCACCGGGGAGCTGTTTTTT. Protein product: CASRNGTSWGTGELFF.